This TCR beta chain is from a study of shared clonotypes between healthy human individuals. Findings of the study overall: Sharing of clonotypes among donors was expected to vary with sequencing depth.

The authors distributed each subset's genomic DNA evenly over several immunoSEQ plates. TCRdb's copy holds only in-frame clones and misses some; the assay was immunoSEQ multiplex PCR. The profile shows a few hundred thousand clones, about nine tenths of them singletons. Comment on this clone: Antigen: not known.

V lost 5 bases and J lost 6; bases outside the gene matches: 4. This CDR3 has 12 residues. From germline, CDR1 is SEHNR and CDR2 FQNEAQ (reference sequence). This sequence joins TRBV7-9 and TRBJ2-7, with TRBD1 matching over 7 bases. What was sequenced was memory CD8+ T cells sorted from blood. Subset defined: CD45RO+ cells pooled with CCR7-negative TemRA cells. This TCR derives from a man aged 18 to 29 in good health. CDR3 DNA: TGTGCCAGCAGCATGACAGGGCTCGAGCAGTACTTC. Its protein is CASSMTGLEQYF.